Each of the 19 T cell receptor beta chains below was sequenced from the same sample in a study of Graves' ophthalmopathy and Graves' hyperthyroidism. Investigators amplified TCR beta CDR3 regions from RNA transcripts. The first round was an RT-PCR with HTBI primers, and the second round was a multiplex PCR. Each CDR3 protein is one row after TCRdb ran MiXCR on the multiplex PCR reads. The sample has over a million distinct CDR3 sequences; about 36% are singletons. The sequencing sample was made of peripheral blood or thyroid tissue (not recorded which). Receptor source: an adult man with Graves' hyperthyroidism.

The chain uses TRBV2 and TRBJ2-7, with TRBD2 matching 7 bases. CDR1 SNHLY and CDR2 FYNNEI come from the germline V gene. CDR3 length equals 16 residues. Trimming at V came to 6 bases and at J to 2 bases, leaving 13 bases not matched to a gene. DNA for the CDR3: TGTGCCAGCAGCTCCGTGGGGAAGCGGGGAACCTACGAGCAGTACTTC. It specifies CASSSVGKRGTYEQYF.

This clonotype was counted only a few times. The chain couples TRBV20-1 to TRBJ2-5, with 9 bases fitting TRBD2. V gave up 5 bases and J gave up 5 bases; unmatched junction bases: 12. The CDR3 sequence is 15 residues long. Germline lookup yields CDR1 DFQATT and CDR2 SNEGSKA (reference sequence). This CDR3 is CSAVAGVNRVETQYF. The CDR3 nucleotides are TGCAGTGCTGTAGCGGGAGTTAATCGAGTGGAGACCCAGTACTTC.

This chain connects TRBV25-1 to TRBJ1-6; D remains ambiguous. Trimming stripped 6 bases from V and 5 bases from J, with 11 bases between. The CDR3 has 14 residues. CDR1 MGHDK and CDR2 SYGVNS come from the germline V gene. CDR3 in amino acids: CASRAGPNNSPLHF. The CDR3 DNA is TGTGCCAGCAGAGCTGGACCGAATAATTCACCCCTCCACTTT.

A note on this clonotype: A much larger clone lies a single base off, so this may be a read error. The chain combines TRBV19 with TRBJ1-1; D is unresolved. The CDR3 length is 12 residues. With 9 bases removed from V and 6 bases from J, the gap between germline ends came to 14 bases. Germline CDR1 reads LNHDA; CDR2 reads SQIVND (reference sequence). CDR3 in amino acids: CASQPRNAEAFF. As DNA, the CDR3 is TGTGCCAGCCAGCCACGAAACGCTGAAGCTTTCTTT.

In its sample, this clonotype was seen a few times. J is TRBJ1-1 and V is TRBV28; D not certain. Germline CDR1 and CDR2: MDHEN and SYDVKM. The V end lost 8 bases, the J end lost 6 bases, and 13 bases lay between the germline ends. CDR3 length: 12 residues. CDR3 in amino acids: CASRTALPEAFF. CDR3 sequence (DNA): TGTGCCAGCCGTACAGCCCTCCCTGAAGCTTTCTTT.

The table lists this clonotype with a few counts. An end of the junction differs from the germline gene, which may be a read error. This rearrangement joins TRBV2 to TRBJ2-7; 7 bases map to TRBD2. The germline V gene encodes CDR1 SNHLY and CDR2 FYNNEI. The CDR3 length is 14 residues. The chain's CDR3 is CASSKAGIGHEQYF. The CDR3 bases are TGTGCCAGCAGTAAAGCGGGAATCGGCCACGAGCAGTACTTC.

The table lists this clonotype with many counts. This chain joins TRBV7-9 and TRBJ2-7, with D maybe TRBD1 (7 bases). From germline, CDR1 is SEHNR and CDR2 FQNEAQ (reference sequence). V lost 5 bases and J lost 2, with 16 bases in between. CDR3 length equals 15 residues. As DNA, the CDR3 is TGTGCCAGCAGCGCCAAGGCGGGACAGACCTACGAGCAGTACTTC. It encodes CASSAKAGQTYEQYF.

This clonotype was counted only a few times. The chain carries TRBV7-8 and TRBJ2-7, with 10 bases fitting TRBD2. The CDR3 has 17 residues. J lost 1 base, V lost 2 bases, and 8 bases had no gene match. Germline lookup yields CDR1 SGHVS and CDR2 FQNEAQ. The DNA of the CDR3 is TGTGCCAGCAGCTTAACCCTAGCGGGAGAGGGATCCTACGAGCAGTACTTC. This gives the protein CASSLTLAGEGSYEQYF.

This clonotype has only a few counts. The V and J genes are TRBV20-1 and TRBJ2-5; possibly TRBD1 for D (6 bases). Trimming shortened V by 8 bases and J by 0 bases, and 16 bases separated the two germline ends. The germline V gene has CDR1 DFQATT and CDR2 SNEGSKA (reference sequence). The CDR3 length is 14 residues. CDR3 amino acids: CSMRDIDDQETQYF. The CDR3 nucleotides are TGCAGTATGAGGGACATAGACGACCAAGAGACCCAGTACTTC.

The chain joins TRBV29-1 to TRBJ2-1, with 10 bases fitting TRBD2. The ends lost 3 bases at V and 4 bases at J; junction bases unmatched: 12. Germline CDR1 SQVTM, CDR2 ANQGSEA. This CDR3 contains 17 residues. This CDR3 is CSVDGLLAGGWYNEQFF. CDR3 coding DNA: TGCAGCGTTGACGGGTTGTTAGCGGGAGGTTGGTACAATGAGCAGTTCTTC.

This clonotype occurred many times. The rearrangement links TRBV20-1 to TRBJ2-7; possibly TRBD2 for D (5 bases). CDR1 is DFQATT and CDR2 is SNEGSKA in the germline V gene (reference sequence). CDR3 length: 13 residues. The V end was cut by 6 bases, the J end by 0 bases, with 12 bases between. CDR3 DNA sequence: TGCAGTGCCGCGGGCCCAAGCTCCTACGAGCAGTACTTC. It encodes CSAAGPSSYEQYF.

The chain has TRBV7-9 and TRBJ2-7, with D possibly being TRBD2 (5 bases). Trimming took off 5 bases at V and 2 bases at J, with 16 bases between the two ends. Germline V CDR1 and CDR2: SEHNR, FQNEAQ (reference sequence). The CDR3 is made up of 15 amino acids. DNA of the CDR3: TGTGCCAGCAGCCCAACCGGGAAGCATCCCTACGAGCAGTACTTC. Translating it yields CASSPTGKHPYEQYF.

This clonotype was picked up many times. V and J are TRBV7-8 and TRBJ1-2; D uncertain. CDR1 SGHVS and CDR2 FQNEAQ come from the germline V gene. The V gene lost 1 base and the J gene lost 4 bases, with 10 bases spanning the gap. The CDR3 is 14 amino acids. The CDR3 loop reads CASSLGVGGYGYTF. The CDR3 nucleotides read TGTGCCAGCAGCTTAGGAGTCGGTGGCTATGGCTACACCTTC.

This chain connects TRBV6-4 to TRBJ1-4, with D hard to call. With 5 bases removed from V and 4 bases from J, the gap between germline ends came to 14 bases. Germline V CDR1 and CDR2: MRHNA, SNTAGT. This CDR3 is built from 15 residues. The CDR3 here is CASSYLGGLNEKLFF. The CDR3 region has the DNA TGTGCCAGCAGTTACCTGGGCGGACTTAATGAAAAACTGTTTTTT.

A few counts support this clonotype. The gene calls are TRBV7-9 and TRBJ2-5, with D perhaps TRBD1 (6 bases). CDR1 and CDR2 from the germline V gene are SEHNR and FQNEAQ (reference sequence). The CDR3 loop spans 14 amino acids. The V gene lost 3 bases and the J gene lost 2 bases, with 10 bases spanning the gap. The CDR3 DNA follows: TGTGCCAGCAGCTTCTATAGGGGGCAAGAGACCCAGTACTTC. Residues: CASSFYRGQETQYF.

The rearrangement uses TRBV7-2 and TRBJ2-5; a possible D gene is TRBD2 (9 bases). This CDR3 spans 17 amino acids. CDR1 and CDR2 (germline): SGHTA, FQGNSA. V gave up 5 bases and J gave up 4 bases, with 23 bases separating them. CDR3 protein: CASSQTGAGGPGETQYF. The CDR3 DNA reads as TGTGCCAGCAGCCAGACAGGGGCGGGAGGGCCGGGAGAGACCCAGTACTTC.

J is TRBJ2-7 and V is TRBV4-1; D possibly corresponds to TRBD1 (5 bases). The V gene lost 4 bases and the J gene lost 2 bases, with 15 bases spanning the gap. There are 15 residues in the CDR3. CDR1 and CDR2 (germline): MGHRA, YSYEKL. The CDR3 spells CASSPMEGAPYEQYF. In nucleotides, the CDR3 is TGCGCCAGCAGCCCAATGGAAGGGGCGCCCTACGAGCAGTACTTC.

Here the CDR3 reads CASSDLRRREPQTQYF. CDR3 sequence (DNA): TGTGCCAGCAGTGATCTACGGAGGCGGGAACCTCAGACCCAGTACTTC. The gene calls are TRBV25-1 and TRBJ2-5, with D perhaps matching TRBD2 (6 bases). CDR3 length: 16 amino acids. CDR1 and CDR2 from the germline V gene are MGHDK and SYGVNS. Deletions cut 3 bases from V and 6 bases from J, with 20 bases between.

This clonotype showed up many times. CDR3 sequence (DNA): TGTGCCAGCAGGGTGGGAGGGTCCGAGCAGTACTTC. Translation gives CASRVGGSEQYF. The chain combines TRBV12-3 or TRBV12-4 with TRBJ2-7, with 7 bases matching TRBD2. The CDR3 length is 12 residues. With V trimmed by 6 bases and J by 6 bases, 5 bases remained unmatched.